The source of this T cell receptor beta chain is a study of spatial heterogeneity in lung cancer. General study findings and limits: Expanded intratumoral alpha and beta TCR counts tracked tumor mutation counts.

This clonotype is categorized as large. The antigen is unknown. From germline, CDR1 is LGHDT and CDR2 YNNKEL (reference sequence). The CDR3 runs 15 residues. Trimming cost V 4 bases and J 3 bases; bases outside gene matches: 7. Specified time point: sample taken at primary tumor resection. TCRdb re-called the 5' RACE reads with MiXCR, one entry per CDR3 protein. The sample consists of thousands of distinct CDR3 sequences, approximately 6% of them appearing once. The source of this sequence is a male donor with early-stage non-small cell lung cancer. This chain joins TRBV3-1 and TRBJ2-3, with TRBD2 identical over 7 bases. Specimen: lung tumor tissue, collected at surgery. The DNA for the CDR3 is TGTGCCAGCAGCCCCGCGGGGGAAGTAACAGATACGCAGTATTTT. This gives the protein CASSPAGEVTDTQYF.